The 5 T cell receptor beta chains below all came from one sample that was sequenced in a study of T-cell memory formation after mild COVID-19. TCRdb reprocessed the 5' RACE reads with MiXCR, giving one entry per CDR3 protein. The table includes 200,000 to 300,000 distinct CDR3 sequences, roughly 14% detected once. The specimen sequenced was PBMCs or a T cell subset sorted from them (not recorded which). The source is an adult woman who had mild COVID-19 (a few samples of this study predate the infection). Cell type and time point are not known.

The V gene is TRBV28, the J gene TRBJ1-3; maybe TRBD1 (5 bases). Per germline, CDR1 MDHEN and CDR2 SYDVKM. Trimming stripped 6 bases from V and 2 bases from J, with 5 bases between. The CDR3 consists of 12 residues. CDR3 nucleotides: TGTGCCAGCAGGGGGCCTGGAAACACCATATATTTT. Amino acid sequence: CASRGPGNTIYF.

This rearrangement joins TRBV7-9 to TRBJ2-5, with D possibly being TRBD1 (6 bases). CDR3 length: 15 residues. Germline values: CDR1 SEHNR, CDR2 FQNEAQ (reference sequence). Trimming left V 1 base short and J 2 bases short, with 11 bases between. CDR3 sequence reads: CASSLDGTKQETQYF. Written as DNA, the CDR3 is TGTGCCAGCAGCTTAGACGGGACAAAGCAAGAGACCCAGTACTTC.

This clonotype has more than one count but fewer than ten. The V gene is TRBV19, the J gene TRBJ1-1; TRBD1 might be the D (6 bases). The CDR3 has 15 amino acids. Trimming removed 3 bases from V and 1 base from J, with 12 bases in between. Germline V gene sequence: CDR1 LNHDA, CDR2 SQIVND (reference sequence). The CDR3 nucleotides are TGTGCCAGTAGTATTCTGGGGGCGCCGAACACTGAAGCTTTCTTT. This sequence encodes CASSILGAPNTEAFF.

CDR3 DNA: TGCGCCAGCAGCTTGACGGGAATAGGTGACCGACCTGAAGCTTTCTTT. It encodes CASSLTGIGDRPEAFF. V gene TRBV5-1 combines with J gene TRBJ1-1; no firm D call. This CDR3 has 16 residues. V lost 1 base, J lost 6 bases, and 19 bases lay in between. The germline gives CDR1 SGHRS, CDR2 YFSETQ.

V and J are TRBV5-6 and TRBJ2-2; TRBD1 aligns across 8 bases. The CDR3 extends over 16 amino acids. In germline, CDR1 is SGHDT, CDR2 YYEEEE. The V gene end was trimmed by 7 bases and the J gene end by 5 bases; junction bases not matched to a gene: 13. CDR3 DNA sequence: TGTGCCAGCCGTCGGACAGGGATAGCAGGAACCGGGGAGCTGTTTTTT. Its translation: CASRRTGIAGTGELFF.